The clone carrying this TCR beta chain was counted between two and nine times. Its antigen is still unknown. The CDR3 sequence is 12 residues long. Trimming stripped 5 bases from V and 10 bases from J, with 11 bases between. Per the germline V gene, CDR1 is MDHEN and CDR2 is SYDVKM. These data belong to a study of CD8 T cells in ankylosing spondylitis. Regarding the study as a whole: Relatively scarce in peripheral blood, disease-linked clones were CD8+. Ankylosing spondylitis blood seemed to carry a telltale TCR beta motif made of roughly 8 highly homologous variants. Reportedly, significant enrichment of disease-linked clones occurred in matched ankylosing spondylitis synovial fluid.

Quantitative 5'-RACE with molecular barcodes generated TCR beta libraries. TCRdb ran MiXCR on the 5' RACE reads and lists one entry per CDR3 protein. The sample records 85,000 to 90,000 distinct CDR3 sequences, around 25% being singletons. This sequence was found in a male donor with ankylosing spondylitis or in good health (not recorded which). The chain joins TRBV28 to TRBJ2-2; D is uncertain. Sequenced input: blood, either unsorted or a sorted T cell fraction (not recorded which). The CDR3 bases are TGTGCCAGCAGTGTCTATCCGACGGAGCTGTTTTTT. Protein sequence: CASSVYPTELFF.